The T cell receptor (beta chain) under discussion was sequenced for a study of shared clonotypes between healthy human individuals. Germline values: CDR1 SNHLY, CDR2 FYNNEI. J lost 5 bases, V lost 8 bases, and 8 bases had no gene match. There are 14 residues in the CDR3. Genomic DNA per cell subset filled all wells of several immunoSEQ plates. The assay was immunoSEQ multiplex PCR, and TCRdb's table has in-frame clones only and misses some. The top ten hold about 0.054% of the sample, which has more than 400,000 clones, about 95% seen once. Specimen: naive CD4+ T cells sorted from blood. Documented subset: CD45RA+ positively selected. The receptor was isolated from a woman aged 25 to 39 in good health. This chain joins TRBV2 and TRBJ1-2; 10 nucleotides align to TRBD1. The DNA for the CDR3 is TGTGCCAGCGGGAGGGACAGGGGCCTATATGGCTACACCTTC. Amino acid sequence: CASGRDRGLYGYTF.